This T cell receptor (beta chain) was sequenced for a study of OX40 agonist ivuxolimab in advanced cancers. Study-wide context: Ivuxolimab, which targeted the costimulatory receptor OX40 (CD134), was an agonistic, fully human IgG2 monoclonal antibody. Intravenous ivuxolimab was administered to patients every 2 weeks at six dose levels: 0.01, 0.1, 0.3, 1.5, 3 and 10 mg/kg. Among the roughly 50 dose-escalation patients, roughly 20 had hepatocellular carcinoma, approximately 15 melanoma, 9 renal cell carcinoma and 9 head and neck cancer. The dose-escalation cohort was roughly 80% male with a mean age of about 60 years, ranging from 23 to 79. Prior anti-PD-1, anti-PD-L1 or anti-CTLA-4 therapy was permitted, and approximately 40% of dose-escalation patients had received checkpoint inhibitors. Three dose-escalation patients achieved partial responses, one with hepatocellular carcinoma and two with cutaneous melanoma. Peripheral TCRbeta sequencing was intended to test whether TCR sequence diversity was altered and clonal T-cell expansion was caused by ivuxolimab. The paper reports the monotherapy dose-escalation portion (N ≈ 50 patients) of the phase I ivuxolimab trial.

To sequence the TCRbeta CDR3 region, genomic DNA was isolated from the sorted cells. TCRbeta CDR3 regions were sequenced using the immunoSEQ Assay. TCRdb limited this immuneACCESS table to in-frame rearrangements with V and J called. A share of clones is missing; checked studies link under half to unresolved V genes, and the rest is unexplained. This sample holds about 58,000 clones; approximately 86% were observed only once. The ten most abundant clones make up roughly 0.9% of the sample. As to this clone: The target of this receptor is not known. No much larger clone exists at a distance of one base, and base qualities are not known.

The investigation overall reported the following: The antigen specificity of the clonally expanded peripheral T cells was not determined. After ivuxolimab, expanded clones were on average more numerous among CD8+ T cells than among CD4+ T cells. Low levels of normalized T-cell clonal expansion were also shown by some nonresponding patients. At doses from 0.1 to 3.0 mg/kg, clonal expansion was seen in both CD4+ and CD8+ blood T cells between baseline and week 6. In the 0.1-3.0 mg/kg groups, partial responders were among the patients with the lowest normalized peripheral clonal expansion, particularly in CD8+ T cells.

Patients with a history of autoimmune disease or receiving systemic immunosuppression were excluded from the trial. Peripheral blood for TCR sequencing was collected from all dose cohorts at baseline, on cycle 4 day 1, and on cycle 7 day 1. The samples were drawn from a first-in-human, open-label, multicenter phase I dose-escalation trial of ivuxolimab. Adults with locally advanced or metastatic head and neck squamous cell, hepatocellular, melanoma or renal cell carcinoma were enrolled in the trial. Before TCR sequencing, CD4+ and CD8+ T cells were separately sorted from peripheral blood. This specimen was CD4+ or CD8+ T cells sorted from blood, taken in a trial of the OX40 agonist ivuxolimab. The source is an adult with an advanced solid tumor such as melanoma, head and neck, liver or kidney cancer.

The CDR3 sequence is CASSLRVSGNTGELFF. The base sequence is TGTGCCAGCAGCTTAAGAGTCAGCGGGAACACCGGGGAGCTGTTTTTT. The sequence is built from TRBV7-9 and TRBJ2-2; the D gene is possibly TRBD2, with 5 bases matching. The CDR1 and CDR2 encoded by the germline V gene (reference sequence) are SEHNR and FQNEAQ. V is reduced by 2 bases and J by 1 base, leaving a spacing of 11 bases between them. Measured from the cysteine to the phenylalanine, the CDR3 is 16 residues long. The kept DNA is CDR3 alone, 48 bases in frame from the first base.